The clone carrying this TCR beta chain was observed once. Trimming cost V 1 base and J 0 bases, with 8 bases left between them. This CDR3 is 14 amino acids long. The V gene's germline CDR1 is SGHDT and CDR2 YYEEEE. The data derive from a study of shared clonotypes between healthy human individuals. Profiling relied on immunoSEQ multiplex PCR, and the TCRdb table lists in-frame clones only, not all of them. The sample has approximately 1.4 million clones, under 99% seen once. Sequenced: naive CD4+ T cells sorted from blood. Subset described: CD45RA+ positively selected. This sequence originates from a man aged 25 to 40 in good health. V usage is TRBV5-6 and J usage is TRBJ2-7; no firm D call. The CDR3 sequence: CASSLTLSSYEQYF. CDR3 DNA: TGTGCCAGCAGCTTGACGTTAAGCTCCTACGAGCAGTACTTC. Supplemented by reference TRBV5-6 and TRBJ2-7, the full variable domain reads DAGVTQSPTHLIKTRGQQVTLRCSPKSGHDTVSWYQQALGQGPQFIFQYYEEEERQRGNFPDRFSGHQFPNYSSELNVNALLLGDSALYLCASSLTLSSYEQYFGPGTRLTVT.